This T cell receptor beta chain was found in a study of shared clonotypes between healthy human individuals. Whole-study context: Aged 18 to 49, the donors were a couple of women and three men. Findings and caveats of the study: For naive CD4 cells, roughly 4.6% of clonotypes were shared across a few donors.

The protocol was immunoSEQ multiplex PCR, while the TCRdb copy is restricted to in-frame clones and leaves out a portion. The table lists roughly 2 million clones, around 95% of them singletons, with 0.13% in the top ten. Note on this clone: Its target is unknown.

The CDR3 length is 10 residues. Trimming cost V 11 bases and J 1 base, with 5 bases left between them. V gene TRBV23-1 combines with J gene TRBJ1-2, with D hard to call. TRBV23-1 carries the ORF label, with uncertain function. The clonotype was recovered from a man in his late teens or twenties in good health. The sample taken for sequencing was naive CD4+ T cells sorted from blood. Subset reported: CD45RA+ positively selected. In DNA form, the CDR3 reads TGCGCCGGCATTAACTATGGCTACACCTTC. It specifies CAGINYGYTF.